This is a list of T cell receptor beta chains from one sample in a study of blood T cells in healthy people across ages. TCRdb redid the calling of the 5' RACE reads with MiXCR, one entry per CDR3 protein. The sample lists around 900,000 distinct CDR3 sequences; roughly half were seen once. Sequencing was carried out using blood. The receptor set was obtained from a woman aged 60-75 years in good health. The CDR3 runs from the conserved cysteine through the conserved F or W. Size is stated for part of the rows, as once, few or many counts, or as a class when the clone is expanded.

TRBV4-3	NA	TRBJ1-2	CASGGTGTSSNYGYTF
TRBV20-1	NA	TRBJ2-7	CSAKGQDLSYEQYF
TRBV20-1	few	TRBJ2-5	CSARGPTGVQETQYF
TRBV7-6	once	TRBJ2-5	CASSGTSVVQETQYF
TRBV7-2	NA	TRBJ1-4	CASSLRRTGVIVYEKLFF
TRBV28	few	TRBJ2-4	CASSPSLAGERDIQYF
TRBV29-1	NA	TRBJ1-1	CSAPDNRGTEAFF
TRBV28	NA	TRBJ2-7	CASSPIGLSGKVEQYF
TRBV25-1	few	TRBJ2-7	CASTPGGAYEQYF
TRBV4-1	few	TRBJ1-6	CASSQDLAGNSPLHF
TRBV4-1	NA	TRBJ2-3	CASSQGTSTLTDTQYF
TRBV28	NA	TRBJ2-6	CASSLLGRLTSSGANVLTF
TRBV6-1	few	TRBJ2-5	CASTVTGETQYF
TRBV27	once	TRBJ2-7	CASSWRTNYEQYF
TRBV5-1	NA	NA	CASSLALRRDPNYEQYF
TRBV21-1	NA	TRBJ2-7	CASSKVDSGSLNEQYF
TRBV12-3/TRBV12-4	few	TRBJ2-7	CANTYTGDYEQYF
TRBV13	NA	TRBJ2-3	CASSSASYTQYF
TRBV4-1	NA	TRBJ1-2	CASSQGWQGYGYTF
TRBV3-1	NA	TRBJ2-5	CASRTGTRETQYF
TRBV12-3/TRBV12-4	NA	TRBJ2-6	CASSSGLAGVSGANVLTF
TRBV12-3/TRBV12-4	NA	TRBJ1-2	CASSSRQGALKYGYTF
TRBV7-9	few	TRBJ2-3	CASSSPGLAGADTQYF
TRBV9	NA	TRBJ1-1	CASSVALGNTEAFF
TRBV18	NA	NA	CASSPSLQYEQYF
TRBV14	NA	TRBJ1-4	CASSQDVGEANEKLFF
TRBV2	NA	TRBJ1-5	CASSVRGSNQPQHF
TRBV12-3/TRBV12-4	few	TRBJ2-7	CASSFGDTYEQYF
TRBV12-3/TRBV12-4	NA	TRBJ1-5	CASSPAGGNQPQHF
TRBV14	NA	TRBJ2-3	CASCQAPPGEGADTQYF
TRBV27	NA	TRBJ1-2	CASSLFLGDYGYTF
TRBV28	NA	TRBJ2-7	CASRTGQTYEQYF
TRBV4-1	NA	TRBJ2-6	CASSQRQSGASGANVLTF
TRBV7-9	NA	TRBJ1-3	CASGRQGSAGNTIYF
TRBV7-9	NA	TRBJ2-5	CASSFGQAAQETQYF
TRBV20-1	NA	TRBJ1-5	CSADETGRVEDVGPRHF
TRBV28	NA	TRBJ2-7	CASNGLTGTGPYEQYF
TRBV20-1	NA	TRBJ2-7	CSASPYLSSYEQYF
TRBV4-3	NA	TRBJ2-1	CASSHFLADNEQFF
TRBV4-1	NA	TRBJ2-3	CASSQGFGRNTDTQYF
TRBV5-1	NA	TRBJ1-1	CASSEGVSTEAFF
TRBV29-1	few	TRBJ2-1	CSVVGLAANSYNEQFF
TRBV29-1	NA	TRBJ1-1	CSVLPTGGYTEAFF
TRBV10-3	NA	TRBJ2-1	CAISDPPSGNEQFF
TRBV4-1	NA	NA	CASSHGVAGITETQYF
TRBV7-2	NA	TRBJ2-7	CASSSQRERYEQYF
TRBV4-1	NA	TRBJ2-5	CASSLGPGYQETQYF
TRBV5-6	NA	TRBJ2-3	CASSNWDGRSSTDAQYF
TRBV29-1	few	TRBJ2-4	CSVEGVRAKNIQYF
TRBV20-1	NA	TRBJ2-7	CSALTGSGAYEQYF
TRBV7-2	NA	TRBJ2-1	CASSPPERYNEQFF
TRBV12-3/TRBV12-4	NA	TRBJ2-7	CASSYTSVSYEQYF
TRBV2	NA	TRBJ2-5	CASSENQEQYF
TRBV30	NA	TRBJ2-3	CAWMADTQYF
TRBV7-2	NA	TRBJ2-7	CASSLGATSVYEQYF
TRBV20-1	few	NA	CSARSGRETQYF
TRBV9	NA	TRBJ2-7	CASSVESSGGGEQYF
TRBV20-1	NA	TRBJ1-2	CSARTGRGYTF
TRBV28	few	TRBJ2-5	CASRKAGETQYF
TRBV27	NA	TRBJ2-7	CASSPSTGEKGYEQYF